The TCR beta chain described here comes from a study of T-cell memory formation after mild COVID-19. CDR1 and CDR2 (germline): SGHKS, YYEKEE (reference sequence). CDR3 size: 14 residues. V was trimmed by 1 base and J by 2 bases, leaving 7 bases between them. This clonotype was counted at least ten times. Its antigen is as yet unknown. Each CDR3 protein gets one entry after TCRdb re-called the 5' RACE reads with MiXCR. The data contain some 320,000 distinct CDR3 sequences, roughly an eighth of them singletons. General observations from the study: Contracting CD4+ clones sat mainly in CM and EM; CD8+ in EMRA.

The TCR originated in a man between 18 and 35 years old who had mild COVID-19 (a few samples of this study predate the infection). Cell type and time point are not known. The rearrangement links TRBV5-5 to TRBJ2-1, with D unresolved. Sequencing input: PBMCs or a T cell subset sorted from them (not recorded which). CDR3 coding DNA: TGTGCCAGCAGCTTGAGGGTAACCTACAATGAGCAGTTCTTC. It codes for CASSLRVTYNEQFF.